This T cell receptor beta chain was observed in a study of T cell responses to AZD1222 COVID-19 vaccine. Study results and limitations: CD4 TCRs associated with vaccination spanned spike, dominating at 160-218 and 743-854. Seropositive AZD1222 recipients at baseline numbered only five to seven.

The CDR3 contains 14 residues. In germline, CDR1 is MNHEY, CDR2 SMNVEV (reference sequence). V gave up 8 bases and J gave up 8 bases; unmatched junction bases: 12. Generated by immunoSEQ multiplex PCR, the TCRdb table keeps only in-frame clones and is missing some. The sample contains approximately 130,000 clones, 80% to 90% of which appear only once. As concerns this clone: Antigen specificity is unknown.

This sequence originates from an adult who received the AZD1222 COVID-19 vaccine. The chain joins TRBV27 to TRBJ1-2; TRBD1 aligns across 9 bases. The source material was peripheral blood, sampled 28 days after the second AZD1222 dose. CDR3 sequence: CASGIGTGRNGYTF. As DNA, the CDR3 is TGTGCCAGCGGCATCGGGACAGGGAGGAACGGCTACACCTTC.